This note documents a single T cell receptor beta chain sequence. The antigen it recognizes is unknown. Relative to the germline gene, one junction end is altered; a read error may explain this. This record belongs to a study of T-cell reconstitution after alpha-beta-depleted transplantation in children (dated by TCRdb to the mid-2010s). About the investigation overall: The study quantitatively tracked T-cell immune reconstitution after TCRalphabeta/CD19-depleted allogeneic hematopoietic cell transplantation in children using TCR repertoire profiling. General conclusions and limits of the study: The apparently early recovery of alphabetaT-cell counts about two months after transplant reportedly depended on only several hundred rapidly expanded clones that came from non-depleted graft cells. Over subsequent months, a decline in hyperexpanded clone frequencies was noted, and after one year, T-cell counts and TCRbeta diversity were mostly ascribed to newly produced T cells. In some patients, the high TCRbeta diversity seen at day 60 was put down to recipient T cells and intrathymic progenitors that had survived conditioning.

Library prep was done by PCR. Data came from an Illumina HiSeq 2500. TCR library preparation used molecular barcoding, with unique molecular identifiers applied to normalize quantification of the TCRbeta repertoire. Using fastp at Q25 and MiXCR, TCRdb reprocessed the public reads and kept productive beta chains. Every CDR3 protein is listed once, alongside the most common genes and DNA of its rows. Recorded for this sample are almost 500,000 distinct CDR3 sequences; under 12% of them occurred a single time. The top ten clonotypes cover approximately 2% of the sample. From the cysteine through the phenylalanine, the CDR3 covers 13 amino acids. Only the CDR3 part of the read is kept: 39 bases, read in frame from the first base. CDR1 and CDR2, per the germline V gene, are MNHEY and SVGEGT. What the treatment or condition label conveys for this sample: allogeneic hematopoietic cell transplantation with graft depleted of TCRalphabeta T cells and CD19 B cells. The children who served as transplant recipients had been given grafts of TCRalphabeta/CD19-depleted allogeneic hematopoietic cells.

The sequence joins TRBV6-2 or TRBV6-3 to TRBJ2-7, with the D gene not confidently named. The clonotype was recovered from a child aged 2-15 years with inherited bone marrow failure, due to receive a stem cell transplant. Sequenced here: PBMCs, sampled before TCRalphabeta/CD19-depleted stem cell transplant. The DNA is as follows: TGTGCCAGCAGTTATCGACCATCCTACGACCAGTACTTC. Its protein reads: CASSYRPSYDQYF.